This entry concerns a single TCR beta chain. No antigen is known for it. No base quality information exists; no much larger clone differs at one position. The data stem from a study of siplizumab effects on memory and regulatory T cells (dated by TCRdb to the late 2010s). Describing the broader study: The study looked at the effect of siplizumab, an anti-CD2 antibody, on alloreactive T-cell subsets in allogeneic mixed lymphocyte reactions made from human PBMCs.

Sorted unstimulated T cells, along with proliferating T cells recovered from mixed lymphocyte reactions, underwent TCRbeta CDR3 sequencing. Fresh whole blood from approximately ten HLA-typed healthy donors was used to isolate PBMCs. To map where alloreactive clones came from, CD4+ regulatory T cells in the unstimulated state were FACS-sorted. The study at large found these results: A naive or memory phenotype could not be assigned to roughly 80-97% of proliferating CD4+ or CD8+ clones. Greater diversity appeared to be present in unstimulated naive T cells than in memory T cells, and a substantial contribution to the alloresponse seemed to be made by naive cells. Of the alloreactive CD4+ clones that could be mapped, the Treg-derived share averaged about 70% with siplizumab compared with around 27% in control reactions. The cumulative frequency of alloreactive sequences traceable to unstimulated CD4+ memory T cells was significantly reduced by siplizumab. Because sequences below about 10^-5 frequency were poorly captured, only a minor fraction of alloreactive clones could be mapped to unstimulated subsets. No functional confirmation was obtained for the suppressive function of proliferating Tregs from siplizumab cultures.

Library preparation used the immunoSEQ multiplex PCR assay. The deep sequencing platform assayed around 94,000 TCR templates per sample. Genomic DNA extracted from sorted T cells was used for TCRbeta CDR3 sequencing. The paper's processing steps were these. The R programming language was used for the clonal analysis of the TCRbeta CDR3 data. Alloreactive CD4+ and CD8+ clones were defined by comparing unstimulated samples with post-reaction CFSE-low samples. By matching sequences to the repertoires of sorted unstimulated Treg and non-Treg cells, each alloreactive CD4+ clone was assigned a regulatory or non-regulatory origin. TCRdb provides this immuneACCESS table in a form limited to in-frame rearrangements. Some clones are lacking; in checked studies, under half of them reflect an unresolved V gene, and why the rest are absent is not known. The V and J calls and the clone size are those of that table, but D and trimming were determined from the DNA. The sample table lists approximately 82,000 clones, 87% of them with a count of one. 1.5% to 1.7% of the sample is held by the ten biggest clonotypes.

Sequencing used Tregs sorted from blood. The receptor was derived from a human donor in good health.

The sequence in DNA is TGTGCCATCAGTGTTTCCGGGGGGAGATACGAGCAGTACTTC. This gives the protein CAISVSGGRYEQYF. The receptor chain draws on TRBV10-3 and TRBJ2-7; 7 central bases correspond to TRBD2. The CDR3 runs 14 residues from the cysteine to the phenylalanine. Only CDR3 DNA is held: 42 bases, read in frame from base 1. CDR1 and CDR2, looked up from the germline V gene, are ENHRY and SYGVKD. Here V drops 4 bases and J drops 4 bases, and the junction holds 7 bases not matched to any gene.